The entry that follows covers one T cell receptor (beta chain) sequence. Its antigen remains unknown. This entry comes from a study of vaccination and CD4 T cells after COVID-19. Specified treatment: roughly nine-day PBMC culture with coronavirus spike peptide pools or control peptides (ViraFEST assay). In germline, CDR1 is DFQATT, CDR2 SNEGSKA (reference sequence). V shed 6 bases and J 6 bases; nucleotides not matched to a gene: 15. There are 15 residues in the CDR3. Sequenced with the Oncomine TCR Beta short-read assay was DNA taken from cultured CD4+ T cells. Genomic DNA was extracted from cultured CD4+ T cells. MiXCR, applied by TCRdb to the PCR reads, yields one record per CDR3 protein. The sample holds some 7,700 distinct CDR3 sequences, 55% to 70% seen once.

Sample: CD4+ T cells from blood, cultured in vitro. The clonotype was recovered from a human donor who had recovered from COVID-19. The genes are TRBV20-1 and TRBJ2-7; 9 bases are a match to TRBD2. CDR3 nucleotides: TGCAGTGCCCAGGCCGTTACCGGGACTAGCTCCGAGCAGTACTTC. It codes for CSAQAVTGTSSEQYF.